The 16 T cell receptor beta chains below were found in one sample sequenced in a study of OX40 agonist ivuxolimab in advanced cancers. Only in-frame clones appear in the TCRdb table, and some are missing; sequencing was by immunoSEQ multiplex PCR. The data hold tens of thousands of clones, with around four fifths observed a single time. The sample was CD4+ or CD8+ T cells sorted from blood, taken in a trial of the OX40 agonist ivuxolimab. Receptors originate from an adult with an advanced solid tumor such as melanoma, head and neck, liver or kidney cancer.

This clone was observed a single time. The V gene is TRBV5-1, the J gene TRBJ1-5; weak D call: TRBD1 (5 bases). Trimming removed 0 bases at V and 1 base at J, with 11 bases between. This CDR3 contains 16 residues. CDR1 and CDR2 from the germline V gene are SGHRS and YFSETQ. The CDR3 loop is CASSLGSSGSNQPQHF. CDR3 DNA: TGCGCCAGCAGCTTGGGAAGCTCAGGGAGCAATCAGCCCCAGCATTTT.

V gene TRBV27 combines with J gene TRBJ1-4; possible D gene TRBD1, 6 bases. The CDR3 length is 14 residues. Germline V gene sequence: CDR1 MNHEY, CDR2 SMNVEV (reference sequence). Trimming stripped 6 bases from V and 6 bases from J, with 14 bases between. The CDR3 nucleotides read TGTGCCAGCAGCTCCGGGGGGGGCCATGAAAAACTGTTTTTT. Amino acids: CASSSGGGHEKLFF.

The gene calls are TRBV2 and TRBJ1-2; the match to TRBD1 covers 8 bases. The J segment lost 7 bases and the V segment lost 7 bases, leaving 8 bases of the junction unmatched. CDR1 is SNHLY, CDR2 FYNNEI, per germline. The CDR3 runs to 13 residues. DNA for the CDR3: TGTGCCAGCACTGAGGACAGGGACATTGGCTACACCTTC. Its protein is CASTEDRDIGYTF. Full variable domain (remainder filled in from reference TRBV2 and TRBJ1-2): EPEVTQTPSHQVTQMGQEVILRCVPISNHLYFYWYRQILGQKVEFLVSFYNNEISEKSEIFDDQFSVERPDGSNFTLKIRSTKLEDSAMYFCASTEDRDIGYTFGSGTRLTVV.

The gene calls are TRBV5-5 and TRBJ1-3, with a weak D call TRBD1 (6 bases). Germline assignment: CDR1 SGHKS and CDR2 YYEKEE (reference sequence). V lost 2 bases to trimming and J lost 1 base, with 16 bases between them. The CDR3 extends over 17 amino acids. Here the CDR3 DNA reads TGTGCCAGCAGCTTTGGAGGGGGGCCCAATTCTGGAAACACCATATATTTT. It translates to CASSFGGGPNSGNTIYF. The full variable domain, completed using reference TRBV5-5 and TRBJ1-3, is DAGVTQSPTHLIKTRGQQVTLRCSPISGHKSVSWYQQVLGQGPQFIFQYYEKEERGRGNFPDRFSARQFPNYSSELNVNALLLGDSALYLCASSFGGGPNSGNTIYFGEGSWLTVV.

The rearrangement uses TRBV5-1 and TRBJ2-2; D remains unclear. Germline V gene lookup returns CDR1 SGHRS and CDR2 YFSETQ. This CDR3 contains 11 residues. Trimming cost V 0 bases and J 10 bases, with 4 bases left between them. This CDR3 is CASSLGPELFF. The CDR3 DNA sequence: TGCGCCAGCAGCTTGGGTCCGGAGCTGTTTTTT.

This chain uses TRBV30 with TRBJ2-3; tentatively, D is TRBD2 (5 bases). V shed 4 bases and J shed 0 bases, with 17 bases lying between them. The CDR3 has 16 residues. The V gene's germline CDR1 is GTSNPN and CDR2 SVGIG (reference sequence). The CDR3 DNA reads as TGTGCCTGGACAGGCAGGAGCGGAATTAGCACAGATACGCAGTATTTT. Its translation is CAWTGRSGISTDTQYF.

The rearrangement joins TRBV28 to TRBJ1-5, with a possible D match to TRBD1 (6 bases). The germline V gene has CDR1 MDHEN and CDR2 SYDVKM. Trimming removed 5 bases at V and 6 bases at J, with 17 bases between. This CDR3 region has 15 residues. This CDR3 reads CASSPTTGLTQPQHF. CDR3 DNA sequence: TGTGCCAGCAGTCCGACGACAGGTTTAACTCAGCCCCAGCATTTT.

This chain uses TRBV11-2 with TRBJ1-1; D not certain. The CDR3 consists of 12 residues. Germline assignment: CDR1 SGHAT and CDR2 FQNNGV. V shed 5 bases and J shed 3 bases, with 7 bases lying between them. The CDR3 here is CASSGRDTEAFF. CDR3 DNA: TGTGCCAGCAGCGGCCGGGACACTGAAGCTTTCTTT. Complete variable domain (other parts from reference TRBV11-2 and TRBJ1-1): EAGVAQSPRYKIIEKRQSVAFWCNPISGHATLYWYQQILGQGPKLLIQFQNNGVVDDSQLPKDRFSAERLKGVDSTLKIQPAKLEDSAVYLCASSGRDTEAFFGQGTRLTVV.

V is TRBV30 and J is TRBJ2-7; 7 bases align to TRBD1. V lost 1 base to trimming and J lost 3 bases; unmatched junction nucleotides: 12. The germline gives CDR1 GTSNPN, CDR2 SVGIG (reference sequence). The CDR3 consists of 16 residues. CDR3 loop: CAWSGGDSRMYYEQYF. The DNA for the CDR3 is TGTGCCTGGAGTGGAGGGGACAGCAGGATGTACTACGAGCAGTACTTC.

The chain is built from TRBV2 and TRBJ1-2; D uncertain. The CDR3 covers 14 residues. Germline CDR1 is SNHLY and CDR2 is FYNNEI. Trimming shortened V by 4 bases and J by 10 bases, and 19 bases separated the two germline ends. CDR3 in DNA: TGTGCCAGCAGTGGGACGGTGCTGGGGTTATACTACACCTTC. Its translation: CASSGTVLGLYYTF. Full variable domain (outside the CDR3, taken from reference TRBV2 and TRBJ1-2): EPEVTQTPSHQVTQMGQEVILRCVPISNHLYFYWYRQILGQKVEFLVSFYNNEISEKSEIFDDQFSVERPDGSNFTLKIRSTKLEDSAMYFCASSGTVLGLYYTFGSGTRLTVV.

CDR3 sequence: CASSRSGPSYNEQFF. The CDR3 DNA reads TGTGCCAGCAGCCGTAGCGGGCCATCCTACAATGAGCAGTTCTTC. V usage is TRBV27 and J usage is TRBJ2-1; 7 bases agree with TRBD2. V gave up 6 bases and J gave up 1 base; unmatched junction bases: 6. Per germline, CDR1 MNHEY and CDR2 SMNVEV (reference sequence). The CDR3 contains 15 residues.

This clone was counted between two and nine times. The chain combines TRBV2 with TRBJ2-2, with no clear D. The germline V gene has CDR1 SNHLY and CDR2 FYNNEI. This CDR3 comprises 13 residues. V dropped 2 bases and J dropped 6 bases, with 7 bases sitting between them. The CDR3 nucleotides are TGTGCCAGCAGTGAAACAATTGCCGGGGAGCTGTTTTTT. Protein: CASSETIAGELFF.

The chain has TRBV19 and TRBJ1-5, with 7 bases matching TRBD1. The CDR3 extends over 16 amino acids. The trim removed 6 bases at V and 2 bases at J, leaving 10 bases unmatched. CDR1 and CDR2 (germline): LNHDA, SQIVND (reference sequence). The CDR3 DNA reads TGTGCCAGTAGCCTAGGAGGGGGCAACGGCAATCAGCCCCAGCATTTT. Its protein is CASSLGGGNGNQPQHF.

This clone appeared a few times. This sequence joins TRBV30 and TRBJ1-6; TRBD1 aligns across 9 bases. Germline CDR1 reads GTSNPN; CDR2 reads SVGIG (reference sequence). The CDR3 runs to 15 residues. The V gene end was trimmed by 3 bases and the J gene end by 5 bases; junction bases not matched to a gene: 5. CDR3 in DNA: TGTGCCTGGAGGGGGGACAGGGTGGATAATTCACCCCTCCACTTT. Its protein product is CAWRGDRVDNSPLHF.

The DNA of the CDR3 is TGTGCCAGCAGCCCCCCAAAGGCGGGCTCCTACGAGCAGTACTTC. Amino acids: CASSPPKAGSYEQYF. The chain combines TRBV5-5 with TRBJ2-7; possible D gene TRBD2, 5 bases. This CDR3 contains 15 residues. The V end was cut by 4 bases, the J end by 0 bases, with 14 bases between. Germline CDR1 and CDR2: SGHKS and YYEKEE (reference sequence).

The V call is TRBV9, the J call TRBJ1-1; D gene uncertain. The CDR3 covers 14 residues. Deletions cut 2 bases from V and 5 bases from J, with 13 bases between. In germline, CDR1 is SGDLS, CDR2 YYNGEE. Written as DNA, the CDR3 is TGTGCCAGCAGCGTCCTGGGCTCAGCAACTGAAGCTTTCTTT. This translates into CASSVLGSATEAFF.